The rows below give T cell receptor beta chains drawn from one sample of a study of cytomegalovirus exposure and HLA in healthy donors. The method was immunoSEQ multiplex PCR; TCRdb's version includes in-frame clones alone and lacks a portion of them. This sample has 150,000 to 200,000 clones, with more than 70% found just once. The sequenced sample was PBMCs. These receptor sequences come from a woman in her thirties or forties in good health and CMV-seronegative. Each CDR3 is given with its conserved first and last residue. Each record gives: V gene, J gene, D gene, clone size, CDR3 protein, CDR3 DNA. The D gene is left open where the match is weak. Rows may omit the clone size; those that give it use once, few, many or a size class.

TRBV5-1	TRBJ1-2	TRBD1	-	CASSLDRDSYGYTF	TGCGCCAGCAGCTTGGACCGGGACAGCTATGGCTACACCTTC
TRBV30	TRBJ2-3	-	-	CAGSSRSTDTQYF	TGTGCCGGGTCTAGTCGTTCGACAGATACGCAGTATTTT
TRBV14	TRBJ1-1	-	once	CASSQVRGGNMNTEAFF	TGTGCCAGCAGCCAAGTTCGGGGGGGGAACATGAACACTGAAGCTTTCTTT
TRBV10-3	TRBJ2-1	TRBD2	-	CAISAQTSGFSYNEQFF	TGTGCCATCAGTGCTCAGACTAGCGGCTTCTCCTACAATGAGCAGTTCTTC
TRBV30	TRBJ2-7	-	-	CAWSYSLDEQYF	TGTGCCTGGAGCTACTCCCTAGACGAGCAGTACTTC
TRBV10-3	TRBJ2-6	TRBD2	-	CAISNRLAGTGANVLTF	TGTGCCATCTCAAATCGACTAGCGGGGACTGGGGCCAACGTCCTGACTTTC
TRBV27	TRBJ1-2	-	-	CASSPGGYGYTF	TGTGCCAGCAGTCCGGGTGGGTATGGCTACACCTTC
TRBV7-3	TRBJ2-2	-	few	CASRTLGGNTGELFF	TGTGCCAGCAGGACTCTGGGGGGGAACACCGGGGAGCTGTTTTTT
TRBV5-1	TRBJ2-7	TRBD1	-	CASSSQGQGYEQYF	TGCGCCAGCAGCTCACAAGGACAGGGCTACGAGCAGTACTTC
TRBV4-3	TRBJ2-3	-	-	CASSQGSRDTQYF	TGCGCCAGCAGCCAAGGGTCGCGGGATACGCAGTATTTT
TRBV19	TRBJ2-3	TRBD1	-	CASRRTLGTGDTDTQYF	TGTGCCAGTAGACGTACACTCGGGACAGGGGACACAGATACGCAGTATTTT
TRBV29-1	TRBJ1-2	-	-	CSVDWRGGQLGGYTF	TGCAGCGTAGATTGGAGGGGGGGGCAACTAGGAGGCTACACCTTC
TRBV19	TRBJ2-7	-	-	CASRNTGLGEQYF	TGTGCCAGTAGAAATACAGGGCTGGGCGAGCAGTACTTC
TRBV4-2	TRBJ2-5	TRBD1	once	CASSLRTGEETQYF	TGTGCCAGCAGCCTGCGGACAGGGGAAGAGACCCAGTACTTC
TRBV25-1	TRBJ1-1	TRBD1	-	CASSPGGWGTEAFF	TGTGCCAGCAGTCCAGGGGGCTGGGGGACTGAAGCTTTCTTT
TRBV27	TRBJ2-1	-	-	CASSLLGEAFPNEQFF	TGTGCCAGCAGTTTATTGGGGGAGGCTTTTCCCAATGAGCAGTTCTTC
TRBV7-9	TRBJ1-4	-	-	CASSFGGSTNEKLFF	TGTGCCAGCAGCTTCGGGGGTTCAACTAATGAAAAACTGTTTTTT
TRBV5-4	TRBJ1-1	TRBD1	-	CASSFDRVNTEAFF	TGTGCCAGCAGCTTCGACAGGGTGAACACTGAAGCTTTCTTT
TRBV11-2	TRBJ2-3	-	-	CASSLDLGSTQYF	TGTGCCAGCAGCTTAGATTTGGGGAGTACGCAGTATTTT
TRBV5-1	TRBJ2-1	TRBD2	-	CASSHPTTSGKGNEQFF	TGCGCCAGCAGCCACCCCACAACTAGCGGGAAAGGGAATGAGCAGTTCTTC
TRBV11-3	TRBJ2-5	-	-	CASSLTQETQYF	TGTGCCAGCAGCTTAACACAAGAGACCCAGTACTTC
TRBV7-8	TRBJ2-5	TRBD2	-	CASSQTSGGYGETQYF	TGTGCCAGCAGCCAGACAAGCGGGGGTTATGGGGAGACCCAGTACTTC
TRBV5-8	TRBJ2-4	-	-	CASSPRGLAKNIQYF	TGTGCCAGCAGCCCACGGGGTCTAGCCAAAAACATTCAGTACTTC
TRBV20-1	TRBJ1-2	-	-	CAAGGNYGYTF	TGTGCAGCGGGGGGGAACTATGGCTACACCTTC
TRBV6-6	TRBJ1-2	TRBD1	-	CASSQGGRGLGGYTF	TGTGCCAGCAGCCAGGGAGGCAGGGGGCTGGGTGGCTACACCTTC
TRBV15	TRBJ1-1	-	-	CATSGQVRENTEAFF	TGTGCCACCAGCGGTCAAGTGAGGGAGAACACTGAAGCTTTCTTT
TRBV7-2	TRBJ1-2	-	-	CASSSREANYGYTF	TGTGCCAGCAGCTCGAGGGAGGCTAACTATGGCTACACCTTC
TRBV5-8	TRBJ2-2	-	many	CASSLRTNTGELFF	TGTGCCAGCAGCTTGCGTACGAACACCGGGGAGCTGTTTTTT
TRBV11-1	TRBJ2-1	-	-	CASSFQGYNEQFF	TGTGCCAGCAGCTTCCAGGGCTACAATGAGCAGTTCTTC
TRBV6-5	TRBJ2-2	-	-	CATRLRGGELFF	TGTGCCACCCGGTTACGGGGCGGGGAGCTGTTTTTT
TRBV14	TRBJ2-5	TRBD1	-	CASSLDRNQETQYF	TGTGCCAGCAGCTTGGACAGGAACCAAGAGACCCAGTACTTC
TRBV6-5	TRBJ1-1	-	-	CASSYSNSQGNTEAFF	TGTGCCAGCAGTTACTCGAACTCGCAGGGAAACACTGAAGCTTTCTTT
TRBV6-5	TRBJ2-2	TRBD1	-	CASSQRTGTGELFF	TGTGCCAGCAGTCAGAGGACAGGGACCGGGGAGCTGTTTTTT
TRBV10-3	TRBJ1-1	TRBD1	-	CAISDPGGSGNTEAFF	TGTGCCATCAGTGATCCAGGGGGCTCGGGGAACACTGAAGCTTTCTTT
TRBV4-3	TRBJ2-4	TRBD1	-	CASSQEWTGGENIQYF	TGCGCCAGCAGCCAAGAATGGACAGGGGGAGAAAACATTCAGTACTTC
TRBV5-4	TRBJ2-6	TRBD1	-	CASSGQGRTNVLTF	TGTGCCAGCAGCGGACAGGGGAGGACCAACGTCCTGACTTTC
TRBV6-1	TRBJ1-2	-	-	CASSEVRAPYRDGYTF	TGTGCCAGCAGTGAAGTTCGGGCCCCCTACAGGGATGGCTACACCTTC
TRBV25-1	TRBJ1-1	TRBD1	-	CASRETGALTEAFF	TGTGCCAGCAGGGAGACAGGGGCTCTCACTGAAGCTTTCTTT
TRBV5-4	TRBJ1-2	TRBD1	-	CASSPGARGQGYGYTF	TGTGCCAGCAGCCCGGGGGCCAGGGGGCAAGGCTATGGCTACACCTTC
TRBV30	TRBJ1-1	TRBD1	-	CAWSFGTASNTEAFF	TGTGCCTGGAGTTTTGGGACAGCGTCGAACACTGAAGCTTTCTTT
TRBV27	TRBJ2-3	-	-	CASSPTLTDTQYF	TGTGCCAGCAGTCCAACTCTCACAGATACGCAGTATTTT
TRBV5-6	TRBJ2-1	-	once	CASSLGQFEQFF	TGTGCCAGCAGCTTGGGGCAATTTGAGCAGTTCTTC
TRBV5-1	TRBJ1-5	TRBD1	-	CASSLGTGNSNQPQHF	TGCGCCAGCAGCTTGGGGACAGGGAATAGCAATCAGCCCCAGCATTTT
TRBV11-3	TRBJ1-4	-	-	CASSLGDEKLFF	TGTGCCAGCAGCTTGGGAGATGAAAAACTGTTTTTT
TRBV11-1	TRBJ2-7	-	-	CASSLDPGDNYEQYF	TGTGCCAGCAGCCTTGACCCAGGGGACAACTACGAGCAGTACTTC
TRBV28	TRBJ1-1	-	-	CASSLLQGSRADKAFF	TGTGCCAGCAGTTTATTACAGGGCAGCCGCGCTGATAAAGCTTTCTTT
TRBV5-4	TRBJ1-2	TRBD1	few	CASSLGVSGQATYGYTF	TGTGCCAGCAGCTTGGGGGTCTCCGGACAGGCGACCTATGGCTACACCTTC
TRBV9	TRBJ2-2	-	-	CASSLGTPNTGELFF	TGTGCCAGCAGCCTCGGGACTCCGAACACCGGGGAGCTGTTTTTT
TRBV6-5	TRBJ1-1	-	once	CASSEAQAFF	TGTGCCAGCAGTGAAGCGCAAGCTTTCTTT
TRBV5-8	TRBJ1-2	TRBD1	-	CASSRGPTRNYGYTF	TGTGCCAGCAGTAGGGGGCCCACTCGGAACTATGGCTACACCTTC
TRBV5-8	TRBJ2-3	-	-	CASSGSRTDTQYF	TGTGCCAGCAGCGGCTCCCGCACAGATACGCAGTATTTT